This T cell receptor beta chain is from a study of metastatic and nonmetastatic thyroid tumors (dated by TCRdb to between 2020 and 2021). With regard to the full study: For patients with malignant and with benign thyroid disease, the researchers compared repertoires between peripheral blood samples and tumor or nodule tissue samples.

The germline V gene sets CDR1 to SQVTM and CDR2 to ANQGSEA. From the cysteine up to the phenylalanine, the CDR3 has a length of 13 residues. CDR3 DNA is the only sequence kept; it has 39 bases, read in frame from the first base. The V end loses 5 bases and the J end loses 10 bases, and a stretch of 18 bases separates them. The library was built by means of PCR. Sequencing was performed on an Illumina HiSeq 4000. High-throughput sequencing was used to profile the TCR beta-chain CDR3 region of each patient. The published analysis was carried out like this. CDR3 differences across clinicopathological groups were used to build a classifier for discriminating distant-metastatic papillary thyroid cancer patients. The Shannon index was used to assess repertoire diversity, and the Morisita-Horn index was used to assess tumor-blood repertoire similarity. TCRdb took the public reads, trimmed them with fastp at Q25, ran MiXCR for clone calling and kept in-frame beta chains. These V and J calls originate from TCRdb's pipeline instead of the authors' own analysis. The sample has about 92,000 clones on record, around 14% of them singletons. The top ten clonotypes cover 3.6% of the sample.

The paper's findings and limits, for the study overall: In both blood and tumor samples, malignant tumors were reported to have significantly higher TCR beta diversity than benign nodules.

The table lists this clone with many counts. No antigen is known for it. Within one base of it there is no much larger clone, and no base qualities were kept. Other DNA sequences of this sample code for an identical CDR3. None of the patients had been given any treatment before thyroid surgery. Using T-cell receptor beta sequencing, the study looked back at clinical samples from patients collected from the early 2010s to the late 2010s. Sequencing used blood. The sequence was collected from a female donor with papillary thyroid cancer or a benign thyroid nodule (not recorded which). Some clones in this sample may be carry-over from other donors' samples. The V and J genes are TRBV29-1 and TRBJ2-1; TRBD1 might be the D gene, on 5 matching bases. The CDR3 protein sequence reads: CSVKNGASPEQFF. The bases read TGCAGCGTTAAAAATGGGGCTTCCCCAGAGCAGTTCTTC.